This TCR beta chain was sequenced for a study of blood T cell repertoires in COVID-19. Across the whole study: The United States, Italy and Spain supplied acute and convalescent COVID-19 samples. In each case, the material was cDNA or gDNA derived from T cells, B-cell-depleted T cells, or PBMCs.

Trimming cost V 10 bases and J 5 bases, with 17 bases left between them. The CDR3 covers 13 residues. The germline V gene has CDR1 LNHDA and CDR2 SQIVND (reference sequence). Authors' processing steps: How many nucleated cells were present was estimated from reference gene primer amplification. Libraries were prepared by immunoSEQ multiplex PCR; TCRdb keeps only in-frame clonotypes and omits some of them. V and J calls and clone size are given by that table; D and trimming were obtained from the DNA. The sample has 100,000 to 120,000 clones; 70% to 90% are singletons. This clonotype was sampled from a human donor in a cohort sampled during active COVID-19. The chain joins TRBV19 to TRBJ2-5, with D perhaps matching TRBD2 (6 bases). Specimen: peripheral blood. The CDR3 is CATGENGRETQYF. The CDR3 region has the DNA TGTGCCACGGGGGAAAACGGACGGGAGACCCAGTACTTC.